This paragraph reports one T cell receptor beta chain. The antigen is not known. The study drew the donors from its 120-subject validation cohort, separate from the roughly 700-subject first cohort. This entry belongs to a study of cytomegalovirus exposure and HLA in healthy donors. Study conclusions and caveats: Diagnosis of cytomegalovirus status made by the classifier reportedly showed high specificity and sensitivity.

The CDR3 sequence is 14 residues long. Germline V gene data show CDR1 as MNHEY and CDR2 as SMNVEV (reference sequence). The ends were cut back, 6 bases at V and 8 bases at J, with 17 bases in the middle. This table comes from immunoSEQ multiplex PCR, and its TCRdb copy is limited to in-frame clones, with some not included. This sample carries around 220,000 clones, around 88% of them seen once, and the ten largest clones take approximately 2.9%. The sample was PBMCs. The origin of this receptor is a woman between 18 and 29 years old in good health and CMV-seronegative. The rearrangement links TRBV27 to TRBJ2-1; perhaps TRBD2 as D (5 bases). The CDR3 sequence: CASRPLDRVDEQFF. In DNA, the CDR3 is TGTGCCAGCAGGCCACTAGATCGGGTTGATGAGCAGTTCTTC.